A selection of T cell receptor beta chains follows, all from one sample in a study of blood T cell repertoires in COVID-19. The table came from immunoSEQ multiplex PCR; TCRdb's copy has only in-frame clones and leaves some out. The table lists 150,000 to 200,000 clones, 88% of them singletons. The source material was peripheral blood. The source is a human donor in a cohort sampled during active COVID-19. CDR3s leave out the opening cysteine and the closing phenylalanine or tryptophan. The order of the fields is V gene, J gene, CDR3 protein.

v_gene: TRBV30; j_gene: TRBJ1-1; CDR3aa: AWSPGGNTEAF
v_gene: TRBV29-1; j_gene: TRBJ2-5; CDR3aa: SVGQGGQETQY
v_gene: TRBV5-4; j_gene: TRBJ2-3; CDR3aa: ASSPRAGTDTQY
v_gene: TRBV10-3; j_gene: TRBJ1-4; CDR3aa: AISESGGGEKLF
v_gene: TRBV6-5; j_gene: TRBJ2-7; CDR3aa: ASSYGSGTGTYEQY
v_gene: TRBV28; j_gene: TRBJ2-4; CDR3aa: ASSSSGLGSTKNIQY
v_gene: TRBV19; j_gene: TRBJ2-7; CDR3aa: ASSLTAYPYEQY
v_gene: TRBV6-1; j_gene: TRBJ2-1; CDR3aa: ASSEQLNYNEQF
v_gene: TRBV9; j_gene: TRBJ1-2; CDR3aa: ASSVEQGSGYT
v_gene: TRBV10-3; j_gene: TRBJ2-5; CDR3aa: AISVNQETQY
v_gene: TRBV28; j_gene: TRBJ2-7; CDR3aa: ASSLAGKGASDYEQY
v_gene: TRBV2; j_gene: TRBJ1-4; CDR3aa: ASRLTGTVATNEKLF
v_gene: TRBV5-6; j_gene: TRBJ2-2; CDR3aa: ASSPEGLNTGELF
v_gene: TRBV21-1; j_gene: TRBJ1-5; CDR3aa: ASSKDGLNQPQH
v_gene: TRBV7-2; j_gene: TRBJ2-7; CDR3aa: ASSLVGLVTQY
v_gene: TRBV25-1; j_gene: TRBJ1-4; CDR3aa: ASSELGGGHSLF
v_gene: TRBV10-2; j_gene: TRBJ2-3; CDR3aa: ASRIGGTDTQY
v_gene: TRBV7-9; j_gene: TRBJ2-7; CDR3aa: ASSSGQGVTYEQY
v_gene: TRBV19; j_gene: TRBJ1-1; CDR3aa: ASRAKGVDEAF
v_gene: TRBV12-2; j_gene: TRBJ2-5; CDR3aa: ASRSDPGQGYQETQY
v_gene: TRBV15; j_gene: TRBJ2-7; CDR3aa: ATSTGQNSYEQY
v_gene: TRBV5-6; j_gene: TRBJ2-7; CDR3aa: ASSSGPYEQY
v_gene: TRBV5-1; j_gene: TRBJ2-7; CDR3aa: ASSLDTGGAYEQY
v_gene: TRBV3-1/TRBV3-2; j_gene: TRBJ1-2; CDR3aa: ASSPQGSYGYT
v_gene: TRBV20-1; j_gene: TRBJ2-7; CDR3aa: SASRSEQY
v_gene: TRBV6-1; j_gene: TRBJ2-7; CDR3aa: ASSEALVGVYEQY
v_gene: TRBV6-6; j_gene: TRBJ2-7; CDR3aa: ASSATSGIYEQY
v_gene: TRBV6-5; j_gene: TRBJ2-1; CDR3aa: ASRSGAGGPDEQF
v_gene: TRBV3-1/TRBV3-2; j_gene: TRBJ2-2; CDR3aa: ASNAASGKGGELF
v_gene: TRBV11-2; j_gene: TRBJ2-7; CDR3aa: ASSLVRAGGRAYEQY
v_gene: TRBV12-3/TRBV12-4; j_gene: TRBJ2-5; CDR3aa: ASSYDYRSTQY
v_gene: TRBV18; j_gene: TRBJ2-2; CDR3aa: ASSPGTQNTGELF
v_gene: TRBV7-6; j_gene: TRBJ1-2; CDR3aa: ASSPFPAGSDYGYT
v_gene: TRBV6-1; j_gene: TRBJ2-3; CDR3aa: ASSGKRGGRTDTQY
v_gene: TRBV3-1/TRBV3-2; j_gene: TRBJ1-3; CDR3aa: ASSSGTGGSGNTIY
v_gene: TRBV6-5; j_gene: TRBJ1-3; CDR3aa: ASTPGGSGNTIY
v_gene: TRBV30; j_gene: TRBJ2-7; CDR3aa: ACNDGGGPYEQY
v_gene: TRBV13; j_gene: TRBJ2-1; CDR3aa: ASSLGGQGAGEQF
v_gene: TRBV10-2; j_gene: TRBJ1-5; CDR3aa: ASSGAGGGGNQPQH
v_gene: TRBV4-3; j_gene: TRBJ2-3; CDR3aa: ASSLGVTDTQY
v_gene: TRBV11-2; j_gene: TRBJ2-2; CDR3aa: ASSLDWGGRDPSNTGELF
v_gene: TRBV6-5; j_gene: TRBJ2-7; CDR3aa: ASTRAQGPPYEQY
v_gene: TRBV6-5; j_gene: TRBJ2-7; CDR3aa: ASWDRGGGGYEQY
v_gene: TRBV7-9; j_gene: TRBJ2-3; CDR3aa: ASSLTGGTDTQY
v_gene: TRBV6-5; j_gene: TRBJ1-3; CDR3aa: ASTLGRGSGNTIY
v_gene: TRBV7-8; j_gene: TRBJ1-6; CDR3aa: ASSSAGGPLYNSPLH
v_gene: TRBV2; j_gene: TRBJ2-1; CDR3aa: ASSARDRGFEQF
v_gene: TRBV19; j_gene: TRBJ2-6; CDR3aa: ASSIGYSGSSGANVLT
v_gene: TRBV7-2; j_gene: TRBJ2-5; CDR3aa: ASSLGGRNQETQY
v_gene: TRBV28; j_gene: TRBJ1-6; CDR3aa: ASRGGLGNSPLH
v_gene: TRBV4-3; j_gene: TRBJ2-2; CDR3aa: ASSQDSQGAFPGELF